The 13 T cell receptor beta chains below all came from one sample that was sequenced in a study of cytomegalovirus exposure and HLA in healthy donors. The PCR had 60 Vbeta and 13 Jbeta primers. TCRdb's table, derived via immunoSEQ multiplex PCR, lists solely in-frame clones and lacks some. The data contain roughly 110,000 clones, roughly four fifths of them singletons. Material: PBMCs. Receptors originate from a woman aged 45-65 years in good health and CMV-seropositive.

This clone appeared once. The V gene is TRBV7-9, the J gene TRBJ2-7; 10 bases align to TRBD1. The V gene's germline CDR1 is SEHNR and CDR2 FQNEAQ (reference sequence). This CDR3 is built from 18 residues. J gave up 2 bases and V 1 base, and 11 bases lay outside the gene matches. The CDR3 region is CASSLGWPWDRGTYEQYF. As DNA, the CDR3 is TGTGCCAGCAGCTTAGGATGGCCCTGGGACAGGGGAACCTACGAGCAGTACTTC.

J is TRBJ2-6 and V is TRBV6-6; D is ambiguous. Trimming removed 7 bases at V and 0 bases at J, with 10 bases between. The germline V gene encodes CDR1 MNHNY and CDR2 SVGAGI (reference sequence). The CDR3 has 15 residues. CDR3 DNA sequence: TGTGCCAGCATGGGCACTTTCTCTGGGGCCAACGTCCTGACTTTC. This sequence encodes CASMGTFSGANVLTF.

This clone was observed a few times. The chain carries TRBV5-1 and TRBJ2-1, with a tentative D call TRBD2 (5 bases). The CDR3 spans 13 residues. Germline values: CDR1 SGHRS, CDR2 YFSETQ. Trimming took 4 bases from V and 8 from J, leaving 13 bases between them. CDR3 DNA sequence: TGCGCCAGCAGCCCGGGATCGGGTGATGAGCAGTTCTTC. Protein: CASSPGSGDEQFF.

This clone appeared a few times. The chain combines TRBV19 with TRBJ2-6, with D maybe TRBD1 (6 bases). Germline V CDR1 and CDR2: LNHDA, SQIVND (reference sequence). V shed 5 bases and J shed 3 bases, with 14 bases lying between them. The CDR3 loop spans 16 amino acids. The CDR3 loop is CASSPPRTVGANVLTF. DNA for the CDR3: TGTGCCAGTAGTCCCCCCCGGACAGTTGGGGCCAACGTCCTGACTTTC.

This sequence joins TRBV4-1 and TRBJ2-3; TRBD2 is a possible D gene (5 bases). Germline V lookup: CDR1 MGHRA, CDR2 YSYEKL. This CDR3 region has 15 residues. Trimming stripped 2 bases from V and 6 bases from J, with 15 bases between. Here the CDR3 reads CASSQLGLSMDTQYF. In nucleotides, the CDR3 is TGCGCCAGCAGCCAACTCGGACTGTCCATGGATACGCAGTATTTT.

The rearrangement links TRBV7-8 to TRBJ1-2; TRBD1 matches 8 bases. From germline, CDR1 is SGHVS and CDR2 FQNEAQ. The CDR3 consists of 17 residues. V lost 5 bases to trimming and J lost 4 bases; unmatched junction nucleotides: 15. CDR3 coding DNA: TGTGCCAGCAGCCCCACAAGGACAGGGACGGGCCTCTATGGCTACACCTTC. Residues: CASSPTRTGTGLYGYTF.

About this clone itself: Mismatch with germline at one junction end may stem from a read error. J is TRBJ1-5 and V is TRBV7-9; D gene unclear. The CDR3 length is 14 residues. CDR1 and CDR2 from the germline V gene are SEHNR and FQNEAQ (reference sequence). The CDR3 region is CSSSLGGSNQPQHF. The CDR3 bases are TGTTCCAGCAGCTTAGGTGGTAGTAATCAGCCCCAGCATTTT.

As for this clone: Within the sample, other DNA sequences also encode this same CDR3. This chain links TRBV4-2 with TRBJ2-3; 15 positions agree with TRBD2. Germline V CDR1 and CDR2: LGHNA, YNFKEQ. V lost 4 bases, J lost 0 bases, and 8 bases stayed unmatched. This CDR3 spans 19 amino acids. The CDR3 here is CASSRAGTSGGISTDTQYF. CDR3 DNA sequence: TGTGCCAGCAGCCGAGCCGGGACTAGCGGGGGGATTAGCACAGATACGCAGTATTTT.

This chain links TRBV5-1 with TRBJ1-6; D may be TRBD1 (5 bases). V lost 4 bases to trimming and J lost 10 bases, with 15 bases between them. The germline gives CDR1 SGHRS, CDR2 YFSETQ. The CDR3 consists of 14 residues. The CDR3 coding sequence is TGCGCCAGCAGCGATCAGGGTAGCAACTCACCCCTCCACTTT. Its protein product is CASSDQGSNSPLHF.

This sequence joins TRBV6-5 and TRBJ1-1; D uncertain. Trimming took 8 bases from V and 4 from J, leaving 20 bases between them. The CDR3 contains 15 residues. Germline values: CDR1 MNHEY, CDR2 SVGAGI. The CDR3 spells CASCKNPGSATEAFF. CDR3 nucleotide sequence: TGTGCCAGCTGTAAGAATCCGGGTTCGGCCACTGAAGCTTTCTTT.

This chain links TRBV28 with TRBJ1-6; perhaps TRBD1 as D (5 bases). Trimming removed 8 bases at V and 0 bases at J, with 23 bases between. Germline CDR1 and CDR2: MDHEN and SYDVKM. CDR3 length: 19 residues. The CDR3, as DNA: TGTGCCAGCCGTACGCTCGGGGGTCACCGCCTCTCCTATAATTCACCCCTCCACTTT. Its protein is CASRTLGGHRLSYNSPLHF.

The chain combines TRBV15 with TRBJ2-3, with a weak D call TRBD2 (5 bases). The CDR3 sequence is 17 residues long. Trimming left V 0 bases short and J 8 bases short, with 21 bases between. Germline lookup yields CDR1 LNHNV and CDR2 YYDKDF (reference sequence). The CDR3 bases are TGTGCCACCAGCAGAGATACCGCGAGGGCTCAGGCAGGTACGCAGTATTTT. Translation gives CATSRDTARAQAGTQYF.

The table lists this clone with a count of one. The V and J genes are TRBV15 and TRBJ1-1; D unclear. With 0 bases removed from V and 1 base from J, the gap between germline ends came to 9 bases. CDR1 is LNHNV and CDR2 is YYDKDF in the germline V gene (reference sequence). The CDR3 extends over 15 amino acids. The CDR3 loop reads CATSRDTIANTEAFF. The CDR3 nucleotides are TGTGCCACCAGCAGAGATACAATTGCGAACACTGAAGCTTTCTTT.